This entry lists 26 T cell receptor beta chains sequenced from one sample in a study of T cell repertoires in cytomegalovirus infection. Via MiXCR, TCRdb re-called the reads, giving one row per CDR3 protein. The table has 100,000 or so distinct CDR3 sequences, 23% seen once. The sample taken for sequencing was CD8+ T cells from PBMCs. The receptor source for this set is a human donor in good health (CMV status not recorded). Some clones in this sample may be carry-over from other donors' samples.

V gene TRBV19 combines with J gene TRBJ1-5; D is unclear. Germline-derived CDR1 and CDR2 are LNHDA and SQIVND (reference sequence). V was cut by 7 bases and J by 5 bases, with 18 bases left in between. This CDR3 spans 15 amino acids. The CDR3 bases are TGTGCCAGTATTTCGACCCTCGATGTGGATCAGCCCCAGCATTTT. Its translation: CASISTLDVDQPQHF.

The V gene is TRBV6-6, the J gene TRBJ2-3; TRBD2 agrees at 7 bases. Unmatched junction bases numbered 6, after V lost 0 bases and J lost 6 bases. CDR1 and CDR2 from the germline V gene are MNHNY and SVGAGI (reference sequence). The CDR3 spans 15 residues. The CDR3 spells CASSYSGGVGDTQYF. The CDR3, as DNA: TGTGCCAGCAGTTACTCGGGGGGGGTGGGCGATACGCAGTATTTT.

The genes are TRBV28 and TRBJ1-1; D gene uncertain. Trimming removed 1 base at V and 3 bases at J, with 18 bases between. The germline V gene has CDR1 MDHEN and CDR2 SYDVKM. The CDR3 extends over 17 amino acids. As DNA, the CDR3 is TGTGCCAGCAGTTTATCAGGATTGGGATCCGCATACACTGAAGCTTTCTTT. This codes for CASSLSGLGSAYTEAFF.

On this clonotype: This may stem from a read error, because a much larger clone lies one nucleotide away. Likely a read error: the CDR3 ends without its conserved phenylalanine or tryptophan. This chain links TRBV14 with TRBJ2-7; possibly TRBD1 for D (6 bases). This CDR3 has 13 amino acids. V lost 5 bases and J 5 bases, leaving 13 bases between the germline ends. Germline V lookup: CDR1 SGHDN, CDR2 FVKESK. The CDR3, as DNA: TGTGCCAGCAGCTTCGGACAGAGGAACGAGCAGTACTCC. Residues: CASSFGQRNEQYS.

CDR3 region: CASSLGARTEAFF. The CDR3 DNA reads TGTGCCAGCAGTCTGGGGGCGCGGACTGAAGCTTTCTTT. This chain uses TRBV28 with TRBJ1-1, with D perhaps TRBD1 (6 bases). This CDR3 comprises 13 residues. V was cut by 5 bases and J by 5 bases, with 12 bases left in between. Germline lookup yields CDR1 MDHEN and CDR2 SYDVKM.

This clonotype was seen only a few times. J is TRBJ2-7 and V is TRBV7-9; D may match TRBD1 or TRBD2 (5 bases each). V lost 4 bases to trimming and J lost 6 bases, with 7 bases between them. CDR3 length: 11 amino acids. Germline V gene lookup returns CDR1 SEHNR and CDR2 FQNEAQ (reference sequence). This chain's CDR3 is CASSSGPEQYF. The CDR3 DNA is TGTGCCAGCAGCTCGGGACCCGAGCAGTACTTC.

There are a few counts of this clonotype. The chain uses TRBV5-5 and TRBJ1-1, with D tentatively TRBD1 (6 bases). This CDR3 is built from 13 residues. Germline V gene data show CDR1 as SGHKS and CDR2 as YYEKEE (reference sequence). V was shortened by 7 bases and J by 0 bases, with 10 bases between the two germline ends. CDR3 DNA sequence: TGTGCCAGCCGGACAGACCTGAACACTGAAGCTTTCTTT. Translation: CASRTDLNTEAFF.

This clonotype was seen repeatedly, ten times or more. This chain uses TRBV11-2 with TRBJ1-2, with a weak D call TRBD1 (5 bases). Trimming removed 4 bases from V and 5 bases from J, with 20 bases in between. The CDR3 has 16 residues. The germline V gene encodes CDR1 SGHAT and CDR2 FQNNGV. CDR3 loop: CASSSPRDLNRYGYTF. CDR3 bases: TGTGCCAGCAGCTCCCCGAGGGACCTCAATAGATATGGCTACACCTTC.

This clonotype was recorded at least ten times. The chain has TRBV11-3 and TRBJ2-5; D call uncertain. Germline V gene lookup returns CDR1 SGHNT and CDR2 YENEEA. The V end was cut by 0 bases, the J end by 2 bases, with 10 bases between. This CDR3 has 15 residues. Here the CDR3 DNA reads TGTGCCAGCAGCTTAGAGGCAGTGGGGCAAGAGACCCAGTACTTC. Translation: CASSLEAVGQETQYF.

This clonotype has a handful of counts. This sequence joins TRBV12-3 or TRBV12-4 and TRBJ2-5, with D perhaps matching TRBD2 (5 bases). With 6 bases removed from V and 5 bases from J, the gap between germline ends came to 13 bases. This CDR3 contains 13 residues. CDR3 sequence: CASSLPEGETQYF. In DNA, the CDR3 is TGTGCCAGCAGCCTACCCGAGGGTGAGACCCAGTACTTC.

This clonotype was seen at least ten times. This chain joins TRBV7-2 and TRBJ2-1; D possibly corresponds to TRBD2 (5 bases). The CDR3 runs 13 residues. CDR1 and CDR2 from the germline V gene are SGHTA and FQGNSA. V lost 4 bases and J lost 7, with 11 bases in between. CDR3 protein: CASSSIPGNEQFF. CDR3 DNA sequence: TGTGCCAGCAGCTCAATTCCGGGGAATGAGCAGTTCTTC.

This clonotype was recorded only once. The genes are TRBV30 and TRBJ2-7; 7 positions agree with TRBD2. The CDR3 covers 14 residues. With V trimmed by 5 bases and J by 0 bases, 7 bases remained unmatched. Germline lookup yields CDR1 GTSNPN and CDR2 SVGIG (reference sequence). The CDR3 DNA reads as TGTGCCTGGGGAGGAGCGGGAAGCTCCTACGAGCAGTACTTC. It yields the protein CAWGGAGSSYEQYF.

This clonotype was seen only a few times. The chain employs TRBV15 and TRBJ2-5; 10 nucleotides match TRBD1. Germline trimming cut 1 base from V and 2 bases from J; bases unmatched to any gene: 16. The CDR3 length is 20 residues. Germline CDR1 reads LNHNV; CDR2 reads YYDKDF (reference sequence). The CDR3: CATSRGWSVDRGEGQETQYF. The CDR3 nucleotides read TGTGCCACCAGCAGAGGATGGTCGGTGGACAGGGGGGAAGGTCAAGAGACCCAGTACTTC. Based on the CDR3 plus reference TRBV15 and TRBJ2-5, the full variable domain is DAMVIQNPRYQVTQFGKPVTLSCSQTLNHNVMYWYQQKSSQAPKLLFHYYDKDFNNEADTPDNFQSRRPNTSFCFLDIRSPGLGDTAMYLCATSRGWSVDRGEGQETQYFGPGTRLLVL.

This clonotype counts as large. The chain has TRBV28 and TRBJ2-7, with a possible D match to TRBD2 (5 bases). The V gene lost 7 bases and the J gene lost 8 bases, with 15 bases spanning the gap. This CDR3 is 12 amino acids long. The germline CDR1 and CDR2 sequences are MDHEN and SYDVKM. CDR3 residues: CASTPPRGQQYF. For the CDR3, the DNA is TGTGCCAGCACCCCTCCTCGGGGTCAGCAGTACTTC.

This clonotype was found a few times. V is TRBV20-1 and J is TRBJ2-2; tentative D call: TRBD1 (6 bases). The CDR3 consists of 15 residues. The ends were cut back, 2 bases at V and 6 bases at J, with 16 bases in the middle. Germline CDR1 DFQATT, CDR2 SNEGSKA (reference sequence). DNA of the CDR3: TGCAGTGCTAGAACTACAGGGTCCCTCGCCGGGGAGCTGTTTTTT. Residues: CSARTTGSLAGELFF.

This clonotype came up a few times. The chain couples TRBV7-9 to TRBJ2-5, with 7 bases lining up with TRBD1. CDR3 size: 16 residues. Germline V CDR1 and CDR2: SEHNR, FQNEAQ (reference sequence). V shed 1 base and J 5 bases; nucleotides not matched to a gene: 10. The CDR3 sequence is CASSLDRRADRETQYF. CDR3 in DNA: TGTGCCAGCAGCTTAGATCGGCGAGCGGACAGGGAGACCCAGTACTTC. The complete variable domain, with remaining parts taken from reference TRBV7-9 and TRBJ2-5, reads DTGVSQNPRHKITKRGQNVTFRCDPISEHNRLYWYRQTLGQGPEFLTYFQNEAQLEKSRLLSDRFSAERPKGSFSTLEIQRTEQGDSAMYLCASSLDRRADRETQYFGPGTRLLVL.

This clonotype was seen at least ten times. The chain carries TRBV6-5 and TRBJ2-7; possibly TRBD2 for D (5 bases). This CDR3 is built from 15 residues. V gave up 0 bases and J gave up 0 bases, with 9 bases separating them. Germline V CDR1 and CDR2: MNHEY, SVGAGI. The CDR3 region has the DNA TGTGCCAGCAGTTACTCCGACGGGAACTCCTACGAGCAGTACTTC. The encoded protein is CASSYSDGNSYEQYF.

This clonotype was seen ten or more times. This chain joins TRBV6-2 or TRBV6-3 and TRBJ2-1, with 11 positions matching TRBD2. Germline loops: CDR1 MNHEY, CDR2 SVGEGT. The V segment lost 7 bases and the J segment 7 bases; nucleotides outside the gene matches: 3. CDR3 size: 13 residues. CDR3 sequence (DNA): TGTGCCAGCAAAATAGCGGGGGGGAATGAGCAGTTCTTC. Protein sequence: CASKIAGGNEQFF.

The chain joins TRBV11-2 to TRBJ2-7; no clear D. V was shortened by 5 bases and J by 3 bases, with 17 bases between the two germline ends. Germline loops: CDR1 SGHAT, CDR2 FQNNGV. The CDR3 is 15 amino acids. The CDR3 bases are TGTGCCAGCAGCCCAGTCGAGGTCAGCTACTACGAGCAGTACTTC. Translation: CASSPVEVSYYEQYF.

In its sample, this clonotype was seen many times. The rearrangement links TRBV5-1 to TRBJ2-7, with 10 positions matching TRBD2. The V gene end was trimmed by 1 base and the J gene end by 3 bases; junction bases not matched to a gene: 10. The CDR3 is 17 amino acids. Germline CDR1 and CDR2: SGHRS and YFSETQ. In DNA, the CDR3 is TGCGCCAGCAGCTTGTCGGGGAGGCTAGCGGGGGACTACGAGCAGTACTTC. It yields the protein CASSLSGRLAGDYEQYF.

The chain combines TRBV7-6 with TRBJ1-5; possibly TRBD1 for D (5 bases). V lost 5 bases and J lost 2, with 16 bases in between. The CDR3 is made up of 16 amino acids. Germline-derived CDR1 and CDR2 are SGHVS and FNYEAQ. The CDR3 region is CASSALGLGGNQPQHF. CDR3 nucleotides: TGTGCCAGCAGCGCTTTGGGCTTAGGGGGCAATCAGCCCCAGCATTTT. Supplemented by reference TRBV7-6 and TRBJ1-5, the full variable domain reads GAGVSQSPRYKVTKRGQDVALRCDPISGHVSLYWYRQALGQGPEFLTYFNYEAQQDKSGLPNDRFSAERPEGSISTLTIQRTEQRDSAMYRCASSALGLGGNQPQHFGDGTRLSIL.

This chain's CDR3 is CASTPGLEHTGELFF. The CDR3, as DNA: TGTGCCAGCACCCCGGGCCTAGAACACACCGGGGAGCTGTTTTTT. The chain is built from TRBV2 and TRBJ2-2; no definite D call. V was cut by 7 bases and J by 3 bases, with 15 bases left in between. In germline, CDR1 is SNHLY, CDR2 FYNNEI. The CDR3 consists of 15 residues.

This clonotype has just a few counts. V is TRBV6-5 and J is TRBJ2-7; 9 nucleotides match TRBD2. This CDR3 spans 13 amino acids. Germline trimming cut 6 bases from V and 4 bases from J; bases unmatched to any gene: 4. Germline V gene lookup returns CDR1 MNHEY and CDR2 SVGAGI. This CDR3 is CASSPTSGYEQYF. Written as DNA, the CDR3 is TGTGCCAGCAGCCCTACTAGCGGGTACGAGCAGTACTTC.

The sample holds many counts of this clonotype. The chain couples TRBV12-3 or TRBV12-4 to TRBJ1-2, with a weak D call TRBD1 (5 bases). V lost 1 base to trimming and J lost 3 bases, with 9 bases between them. The CDR3 is made up of 14 amino acids. DNA for the CDR3: TGTGCCAGCAGTTTAGTGCAGGGCCACTATGGCTACACCTTC. Residues: CASSLVQGHYGYTF.

This clonotype was found a few times. This chain joins TRBV6-6 and TRBJ2-1; perhaps TRBD2 as D (5 bases). V was trimmed by 2 bases and J by 0 bases, leaving 11 bases between them. This CDR3 has 16 residues. Germline CDR1 and CDR2: MNHNY and SVGAGI (reference sequence). CDR3 protein: CASSYTADSSYNEQFF. The CDR3 DNA follows: TGTGCCAGCAGTTACACCGCGGACTCCTCCTACAATGAGCAGTTCTTC.

This clonotype was seen a handful of times. V is TRBV14 and J is TRBJ2-3; 7 nucleotides agree with TRBD1. Per germline, CDR1 SGHDN and CDR2 FVKESK. This CDR3 region has 19 residues. The J segment lost 6 bases and the V segment lost 0 bases, leaving 18 bases of the junction unmatched. CDR3 region: CASSQDVLLAGGRWDTQYF. The CDR3, as DNA: TGTGCCAGCAGCCAAGATGTCCTCCTGGCAGGGGGACGTTGGGATACGCAGTATTTT.